The next 25 T cell receptor beta chains were all read from a single sample in a study of T-cell reconstitution after alpha-beta-depleted transplantation in children (dated by TCRdb to about 2016). The library came from PCR. The instrument given in TCRdb is Illumina HiSeq 2500. TCR libraries were prepared with molecular barcoding, using unique molecular identifiers to normalize TCRbeta repertoire quantification. TCRdb ran its own pipeline on the public reads, namely fastp trimming at Q25 and MiXCR clone calling, and kept in-frame beta chains. Under each unique CDR3 protein, matching rows form one entry showing the most common genes and DNA. For this sample there are some 590,000 distinct CDR3 sequences; roughly a tenth appear just once. The ten largest clones take up approximately 4.1% of the sample. The sample in question was PBMCs from the stem cell graft donor, obtained from the stem cell graft. These receptors all stem from a human donor who donated a stem cell graft to a child with acute myeloid leukemia.

V and J are TRBV27 and TRBJ2-5, with 13 bases matching TRBD2. CDR1 is MNHEY and CDR2 is SMNVEV in the germline V gene (reference sequence). With V trimmed by 6 bases and J by 5 bases, 6 bases remained unmatched. This CDR3 has 15 residues. The CDR3 reads CASRPLAGGRETQYF. As DNA, the CDR3 is TGTGCCAGCAGACCACTAGCGGGAGGGAGGGAGACCCAGTACTTC.

This clonotype was found many times. The chain has TRBV15 and TRBJ1-4, with D possibly matching TRBD1 (5 bases). Germline assignment: CDR1 LNHNV and CDR2 YYDKDF (reference sequence). The CDR3 totals 16 residues. V lost 0 bases, J lost 7 bases, and 15 bases lay in between. CDR3 loop: CATSRDYAGTGEKLFF. Written as DNA, the CDR3 is TGTGCCACCAGCAGAGATTATGCTGGGACCGGTGAAAAACTGTTTTTT.

V gene TRBV11-1 combines with J gene TRBJ2-7; D remains unclear. The CDR3 sequence is 11 residues long. V lost 6 bases, J lost 7 bases, and 10 bases lay in between. The germline V gene has CDR1 SGHAT and CDR2 FQDESV (reference sequence). CDR3 nucleotides: TGTGCCAGCAGACGCGCCGGGGAGCAGTACTTC. Translation gives CASRRAGEQYF.

This clonotype was observed many times. The CDR3 DNA reads as TGTGCCAGCAGTTTAGGACAGGGCGACGAGCAGTACTTC. It encodes CASSLGQGDEQYF. The V gene is TRBV12-3 or TRBV12-4, the J gene TRBJ2-7, with TRBD1 matching 7 bases. V shed 1 base and J 5 bases; nucleotides not matched to a gene: 2. This CDR3 has 13 amino acids.

This clonotype came up many times. The genes are TRBV15 and TRBJ2-5; 10 positions agree with TRBD2. The trim removed 8 bases at V and 4 bases at J, leaving 10 bases unmatched. This CDR3 is 15 amino acids long. From germline, CDR1 is LNHNV and CDR2 YYDKDF (reference sequence). The CDR3 loop is CATLGTSGKVETQYF. The DNA of the CDR3 is TGTGCCACCCTTGGTACTAGCGGGAAGGTAGAGACCCAGTACTTC.

This clonotype was found a few times. The chain recombines TRBV2 with TRBJ2-7; D remains ambiguous. This CDR3 comprises 13 residues. Germline CDR1 reads SNHLY; CDR2 reads FYNNEI. The germline V and J ends were trimmed by 7 bases and 6 bases, with 16 bases remaining between them. CDR3 region: CASNPDLLGEQYF. CDR3 nucleotides: TGTGCCAGCAACCCGGACCTCCTCGGCGAGCAGTACTTC.

This clonotype was observed a few times. The junction does not match germline at one end; this may be a read error. The chain joins TRBV7-2 to TRBJ2-7, with D perhaps matching TRBD1 or TRBD2 (6 bases each). This CDR3 is built from 13 residues. Germline CDR1 is SGHTA and CDR2 is FQGNSA. CDR3 in amino acids: CASKWGASYEQYF. The CDR3 DNA reads TGTGCAAGCAAATGGGGGGCCTCCTACGAGCAGTACTTC. The full variable domain, its missing parts supplied by reference TRBV7-2 and TRBJ2-7, is GAGVSQSPSNKVTEKGKDVELRCDPISGHTALYWYRQSLGQGLEFLIYFQGNSAPDKSGLPSDRFSAERTGGSVSTLTIQRTQQEDSAVYLCASKWGASYEQYFGPGTRLTVT.

This clonotype has more than one count but fewer than ten. V usage is TRBV27 and J usage is TRBJ2-1; D ambiguous. V lost 4 bases and J 0 bases, leaving 19 bases between the germline ends. Germline CDR1 is MNHEY and CDR2 is SMNVEV (reference sequence). The CDR3 totals 18 residues. The CDR3 DNA is TGTGCCAGCAGTTACGGGTGGAGTACCGGCGGCTCCTACAATGAGCAGTTCTTC. This encodes CASSYGWSTGGSYNEQFF.

A single count supports this clonotype. The V call is TRBV7-9, the J call TRBJ2-3; D may be TRBD2 (6 bases). Germline values: CDR1 SEHNR, CDR2 FQNEAQ (reference sequence). V was clipped by 5 bases and J by 1 base, with 16 bases between them. The CDR3 is made up of 16 amino acids. The CDR3, as DNA: TGTGCCAGCAGCCCGCGGGACTTCAAACGCACAGATACGCAGTATTTT. Its protein product is CASSPRDFKRTDTQYF.

The rearrangement links TRBV20-1 to TRBJ2-7, with 13 bases fitting TRBD2. This CDR3 contains 13 residues. The V gene end was trimmed by 6 bases and the J gene end by 6 bases; junction bases not matched to a gene: 5. Looked up from germline, CDR1 is DFQATT and CDR2 is SNEGSKA (reference sequence). The CDR3 is CSAVLAGGGEQYF. In DNA form, the CDR3 reads TGCAGTGCCGTACTAGCGGGAGGGGGCGAGCAGTACTTC.

This clonotype has a handful of counts. The V and J genes are TRBV9 and TRBJ2-1, with D perhaps matching TRBD2 (5 bases). The CDR3 is 13 amino acids. V was pared by 3 bases and J by 7 bases, with 11 bases between. The germline gives CDR1 SGDLS, CDR2 YYNGEE. CDR3 sequence: CASSGLPGNEQFF. CDR3 coding DNA: TGTGCCAGCAGCGGCCTTCCGGGAAATGAGCAGTTCTTC.

A few counts support this clonotype. V is TRBV7-2 and J is TRBJ2-3; D remains unclear. This CDR3 comprises 13 residues. The germline V and J ends were trimmed by 2 bases and 8 bases, with 11 bases remaining between them. Germline V lookup: CDR1 SGHTA, CDR2 FQGNSA. CDR3 nucleotides: TGTGCCAGCAGCTTACCGGCGGCCGGTACGCAGTATTTT. Translation gives CASSLPAAGTQYF.

CDR3 amino acids: CASRPGLDMGELFF. DNA for the CDR3: TGTGCCAGCAGGCCGGGACTGGACATGGGGGAGCTGTTTTTT. This chain connects TRBV12-3 or TRBV12-4 to TRBJ2-2; tentative D call: TRBD2 (6 bases). V gave up 6 bases and J gave up 8 bases, with 16 bases separating them. The CDR3 extends over 14 amino acids.

The rearrangement joins TRBV5-6 to TRBJ2-1; D may match TRBD1 or TRBD2 (6 bases each). Germline V lookup: CDR1 SGHDT, CDR2 YYEEEE. Trimming took 3 bases from V and 3 from J, leaving 13 bases between them. The CDR3 has 15 residues. This CDR3 reads CASSWGARDYNEQFF. CDR3 nucleotides: TGTGCCAGCAGCTGGGGGGCGCGGGACTACAATGAGCAGTTCTTC.

This clonotype was seen a handful of times. The J gene is TRBJ1-1, the V gene TRBV5-1; maybe TRBD1 (5 bases). There are 15 residues in the CDR3. Germline CDR1 reads SGHRS; CDR2 reads YFSETQ. The V end lost 4 bases, the J end lost 7 bases, and 20 bases lay between the germline ends. The CDR3 is CASSGRGREGGEAFF. In DNA form, the CDR3 reads TGCGCCAGCAGCGGGCGGGGCAGGGAAGGTGGTGAAGCTTTCTTT. Full variable domain (outside the CDR3, taken from reference TRBV5-1 and TRBJ1-1): KAGVTQTPRYLIKTRGQQVTLSCSPISGHRSVSWYQQTPGQGLQFLFEYFSETQRNKGNFPGRFSGRQFSNSRSEMNVSTLELGDSALYLCASSGRGREGGEAFFGQGTRLTVV.

J is TRBJ2-5 and V is TRBV7-2, with D perhaps matching TRBD1 (7 bases). V lost 7 bases to trimming and J lost 7 bases, with 19 bases between them. CDR1 and CDR2 (germline): SGHTA, FQGNSA. This CDR3 has 14 residues. CDR3 in amino acids: CASNQGGLPRTQYF. In DNA form, the CDR3 reads TGTGCCAGCAATCAGGGGGGACTTCCTAGGACCCAGTACTTC.

This clonotype was seen just once. A much larger clone differs by one base, so this may be a read error. J is TRBJ1-1 and V is TRBV5-1; D possibly corresponds to TRBD1 (5 bases). The ends were cut back, 6 bases at V and 0 bases at J, with 12 bases in the middle. Germline loops: CDR1 SGHRS, CDR2 YFSETQ. The length of the CDR3 is 14 residues. CDR3 loop: CASIVSTVNTEAFF. The CDR3 region has the DNA TGCGCCAGCATCGTCTCGACAGTGAACACTGAAGCTTTCTTT.

This clonotype was observed many times. The genes are TRBV20-1 and TRBJ1-1; the match to TRBD1 covers 12 bases. Germline V gives CDR1 DFQATT, CDR2 SNEGSKA (reference sequence). The CDR3 has 16 residues. With V trimmed by 3 bases and J by 4 bases, 9 bases remained unmatched. CDR3 coding DNA: TGCAGTGCTAGGGTTAGGGGACAGGGGGCGGTCACTGAAGCTTTCTTT. Its protein product is CSARVRGQGAVTEAFF.

This clonotype was observed a handful of times. The CDR3 loop reads CASSYSRPGGTGELFF. CDR3 DNA: TGTGCCAGCAGTTACTCCCGACCCGGGGGGACCGGGGAGCTGTTTTTT. The rearrangement links TRBV6-5 to TRBJ2-2; 7 bases align to TRBD2. V trimming: 0 bases; J trimming: 5 bases; junction bases outside the gene matches: 6. CDR1 and CDR2 from the germline V gene are MNHEY and SVGAGI. The CDR3 is 16 residues long.

This chain uses TRBV6-2 or TRBV6-3 with TRBJ2-3, with TRBD1 as a possible D gene (7 bases). The CDR3 has 17 amino acids. Trimming took 6 bases from V and 5 from J, leaving 24 bases between them. CDR1 and CDR2 from the germline V gene are MNHEY and SVGEGT. In DNA form, the CDR3 reads TGTGCCAGCAGCCCTGCGACAGGGCGGGGATGGGTAGATACGCAGTATTTT. It codes for CASSPATGRGWVDTQYF.

This clonotype has a handful of counts. This chain joins TRBV19 and TRBJ2-1, with D possibly TRBD2 on 6 matching bases. CDR3 size: 14 residues. Germline V gene sequence: CDR1 LNHDA, CDR2 SQIVND (reference sequence). V was shortened by 6 bases and J by 5 bases, with 14 bases between the two germline ends. CDR3 sequence (DNA): TGTGCCAGTAGGCGTAGCGGAGGACACAATGAGCAGTTCTTC. It translates to CASRRSGGHNEQFF.

This chain uses TRBV28 with TRBJ2-1; 12 nucleotides align to TRBD1. The germline V gene encodes CDR1 MDHEN and CDR2 SYDVKM. This CDR3 is 13 amino acids long. V gave up 10 bases and J gave up 9 bases; unmatched junction bases: 7. The CDR3 DNA is TGTGCCACCGGGACAGGGGGCAGGGGTGAGCAGTTCTTC. It encodes CATGTGGRGEQFF.

This clonotype occurred many times. V usage is TRBV5-1 and J usage is TRBJ2-2; D may be TRBD2 (5 bases). Looked up from germline, CDR1 is SGHRS and CDR2 is YFSETQ. Trimming stripped 4 bases from V and 5 bases from J, with 18 bases between. CDR3 length equals 16 residues. CDR3 sequence reads: CASSPRGSELTGELFF. CDR3 nucleotides: TGCGCCAGCAGCCCAAGAGGGTCCGAACTTACCGGGGAGCTGTTTTTT.

The V gene is TRBV28, the J gene TRBJ1-1, with a weak D call TRBD1 (5 bases). V lost 5 bases, J lost 5 bases, and 15 bases lay in between. The CDR3 is made up of 14 amino acids. Per the germline V gene, CDR1 is MDHEN and CDR2 is SYDVKM. The CDR3 spells CASSPRDRGTEAFF. As DNA, the CDR3 is TGTGCCAGCAGTCCTAGAGACAGAGGGACTGAAGCTTTCTTT. Full variable domain (outside the CDR3, taken from reference TRBV28 and TRBJ1-1): DVKVTQSSRYLVKRTGEKVFLECVQDMDHENMFWYRQDPGLGLRLIYFSYDVKMKEKGDIPEGYSVSREKKERFSLILESASTNQTSMYLCASSPRDRGTEAFFGQGTRLTVV.

This clonotype has a handful of counts. The chain couples TRBV7-2 to TRBJ2-5; 12 nucleotides line up with TRBD2. The CDR3 spans 17 residues. V lost 2 bases and J lost 5; bases outside the gene matches: 9. Germline CDR1 reads SGHTA; CDR2 reads FQGNSA. CDR3 bases: TGTGCCAGCAGCTTATCCGCTAGCGGGAGGGCCCGGGAGACCCAGTACTTC. Translating it yields CASSLSASGRARETQYF.